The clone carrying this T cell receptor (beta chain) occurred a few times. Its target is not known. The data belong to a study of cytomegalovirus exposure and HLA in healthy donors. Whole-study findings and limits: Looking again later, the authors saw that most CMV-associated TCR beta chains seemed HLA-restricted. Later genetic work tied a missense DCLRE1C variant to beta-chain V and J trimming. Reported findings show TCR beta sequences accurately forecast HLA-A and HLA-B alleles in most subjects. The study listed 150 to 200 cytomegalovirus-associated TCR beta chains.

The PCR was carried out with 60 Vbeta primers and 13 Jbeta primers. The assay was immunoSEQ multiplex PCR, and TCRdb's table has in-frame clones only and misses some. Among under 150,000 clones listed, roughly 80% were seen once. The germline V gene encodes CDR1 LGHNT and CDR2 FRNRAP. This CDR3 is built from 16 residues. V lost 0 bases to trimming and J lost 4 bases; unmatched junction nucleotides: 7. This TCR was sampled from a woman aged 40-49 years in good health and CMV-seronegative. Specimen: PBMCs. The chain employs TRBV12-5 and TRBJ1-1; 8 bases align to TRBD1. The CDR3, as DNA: TGTGCTAGTGGTTTGGTACTAGGCAGGGGGCGCACTGAAGCTTTCTTT. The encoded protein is CASGLVLGRGRTEAFF. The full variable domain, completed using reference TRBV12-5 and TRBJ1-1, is DARVTQTPRHKVTEMGQEVTMRCQPILGHNTVFWYRQTMMQGLELLAYFRNRAPLDDSGMPKDRFSAEMPDATLATLKIQPSEPRDSAVYFCASGLVLGRGRTEAFFGQGTRLTVV.